This T cell receptor (beta chain) was observed in a study of Tregs in tolerant kidney transplant recipients. Study-wide findings and caveats: Biological reproducibility was not directly addressed in this study. Tolerant patients' donor-specific Tregs expanded beyond overall Tregs, suggesting antigen-driven growth.

On this clone: As yet, its antigen is unknown.

Unstimulated regulatory T cells (CD4+CD25+CD127-), CD4+CD25- non-regulatory cells, CD4 and CD8 cells were FACS-sorted from thawed PBMCs. TCRdb keeps only in-frame clones here, not all; method: immunoSEQ multiplex PCR. This sample yields 69,000 or so clones, of which 85% to 90% are seen a single time; around 0.38% belongs to the top ten. Per the germline V gene, CDR1 is GTSNPN and CDR2 is SVGIG (reference sequence). The length of the CDR3 is 14 residues. V gave up 2 bases and J gave up 3 bases, with 10 bases separating them. Source: CD4+ T cells from blood, taken before the transplant. The sequence derives from a human donor who received a combined kidney and bone marrow transplant. The chain is built from TRBV30 and TRBJ1-4; D gene unclear. Here the CDR3 reads CAWSSTQANEKLFF. CDR3 DNA: TGTGCCTGGAGTTCCACTCAGGCTAATGAAAAACTGTTTTTT.